This entry features one T cell receptor (beta chain) sequence. Its cognate antigen has yet to be identified. No quality values exist for individual bases; no much larger clone is one base distant. This sample stems from a study of T cell responses to AZD1222 COVID-19 vaccine (dated by TCRdb to about 2021). As for the study more broadly: AZD1222 recipients with second doses at about 4 weeks or about 12 weeks were pooled, because spike-specific TCR depth and breadth did not differ between schedules. TCR sequencing covered 230 to 250 trial participants: approximately 200 given two doses of AZD1222 and approximately 25 given two doses of MenACWY control vaccine. Trial participants were enrolled into age subgroups of 18-55, 56-69 and 70-plus years, which contained roughly 140, 27 and 60 TCR-sequenced participants, respectively.

The sample's time point label, decoded: baseline before first vaccination. Samples from vaccinated people were obtained from the UK trials COV001 and COV002, which included a single-blind randomized controlled phase 2/3 trial of AZD1222 (ChAdOx1 nCoV-19) in healthy adults. For TCRbeta chain sequencing, PBMC samples from trial participants were taken at day 0 and at day 28 after the second dose. Summary of the overall study and its limitations: In the small 56-69-year group, the increase in depth fell short of significance, most likely because of low power. CD4 TCRs associated with the vaccine covered the entire spike protein, and the dominant responses were in regions 160-218 and 743-854. Reportedly, almost half of the unique spike-specific TCRs recognized epitopes lying outside the regions that are mutated in the B.1.351 and B.1.1.7 variants. Participants were mostly white British and included more females than males, and it was suggested by the authors that clonal diversity may have been underestimated. Because no samples from the day 14 peak response were available, repertoires could be characterized only after the peak T cell response. Conclusions about previously exposed vaccinees are limited, since just a handful of AZD1222 recipients were seropositive for SARS-CoV-2 at baseline. After two AZD1222 doses, both the breadth and the depth of spike-specific TCRs were significantly higher than at day 0 and than in MenACWY recipients.

The CDR3 regions of human TCRbeta chains were subjected to immunosequencing. As for the original processing: Repertoire TCRs were checked for matches against a reference library of SARS-CoV-2-specific TCRs that had been generated using the MIRA antigen-specificity platform. Breadth meant the fraction of unique TCRs that were SARS-CoV-2-associated, whereas depth meant the fraction of total T cells that were SARS-CoV-2-associated. Using the MIRA data, each spike-specific TCR was assigned both to the spike region to which the TCR was reactive and to a CD4 or CD8 class. Log10-transformed breadth and depth values were compared by one-way ANOVA with Sidak's multiple comparisons tests. In its TCRdb copy, this immuneACCESS table keeps in-frame sequences only and misses some clones. Where compared with another copy, unresolved V genes explain less than half of these, and the others have no known cause. The V and J calls and clone size come from that table; D and trimming were worked out from the DNA. The sample table contains some 100,000 clones; only one count was recorded for approximately 90% of them. The ten largest account for 4.5% of the sample.

The germline V gene sets CDR1 to SGHVS and CDR2 to FQNEAQ. Including the terminal cysteine and phenylalanine, the CDR3 comprises 16 residues. The retained sequence is limited to the CDR3, 48 bases, with the frame set at the first base. Trimming removed 2 bases from V and 6 bases from J; the gene matches leave 5 bases unexplained. The source material was peripheral blood, sampled on day 0 of AZD1222 vaccination. The clonotype originates from an adult in good health. The rearranged segments are TRBV7-8 and TRBJ1-6, with 9 bases in between that match TRBD1. The CDR3 protein is CASSLFGQGFNSPLHF. The nucleotide sequence is TGTGCCAGCAGCTTATTCGGACAGGGGTTTAATTCACCCCTCCACTTT.